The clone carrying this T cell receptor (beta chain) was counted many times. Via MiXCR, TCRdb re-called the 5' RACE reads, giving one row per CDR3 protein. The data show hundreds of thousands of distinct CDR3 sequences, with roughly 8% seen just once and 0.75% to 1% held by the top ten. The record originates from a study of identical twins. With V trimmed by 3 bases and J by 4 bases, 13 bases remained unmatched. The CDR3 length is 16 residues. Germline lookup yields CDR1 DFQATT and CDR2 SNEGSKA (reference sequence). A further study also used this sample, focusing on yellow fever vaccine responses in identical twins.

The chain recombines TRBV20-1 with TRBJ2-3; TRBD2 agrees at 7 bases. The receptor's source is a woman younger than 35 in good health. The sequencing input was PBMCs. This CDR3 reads CSARGSLRAGADTQYF. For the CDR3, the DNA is TGCAGTGCTAGGGGGTCCCTAAGGGCGGGAGCAGATACGCAGTATTTT.